This TCR beta chain was identified in a study of cytomegalovirus exposure and HLA in healthy donors (dated by TCRdb to 2016 to 2017). For the wider study: An earlier analysis of some 600 of the donors reported under 300 Gb of sequence data and around 100 million unique TCR beta sequences obtained from about 170 million T cells. An early release that covered 640 HLA-typed donors contained about 290 gigabases of sequencing data and around 85 million unique TCR sequences. Among the roughly 380 genotyped donors, approximately 77% belonged to the genetic ancestry cluster associated with self-reported Caucasian donors. The study aimed to test whether cataloging public T cell receptors could reveal signatures of past pathogen exposure. Using immunosequencing, the study profiled T cell repertoires from around 680 subjects and related those repertoires to cytomegalovirus serostatus. Besides the first cohort of 550 to 750 subjects, a separate validation cohort made up of 120 different subjects was used. The study combined high-throughput TCR immunosequencing, statistical association of individual TCRs with disease status, and machine learning to predict cytomegalovirus infection status. A later analysis re-analyzed previously published TCR beta repertoires from 500 to 700 donors and added high-resolution HLA genotyping to study TCR occurrence patterns. In the later analysis, no new phenotypic data were used to find candidate immune exposures; instead, reliance was placed on TCR beta sequences and their occurrence across donors. An earlier analysis of roughly 580 of the donors used high-throughput TCR beta sequencing to judge whether each TCR beta V gene segment behaved as functional or pseudogenic. Donor age, sex, ethnicity and CMV serostatus were compiled alongside the repertoire data. In a later genetic analysis, genome-wide SNP genotypes for about three fifths of the roughly 670 donors were used, and that subset was treated as a discovery cohort. Every discovery cohort repertoire had been produced on one sequencing platform. Both class I and class II loci were covered by HLA typing, at four-digit resolution. The number of typed donors differed by locus: roughly 629-640 for A, B, C, DRB1 and DQB1; 500 to 550 for DQA1; 606 for DPA1; and about 470 for DPB1. Because of strong linkage in the cohort, five DR-DQ haplotypes were treated as single units for association and clustering. Across around 400 genotyped donors of the cohort, an average of 235,054 unique TCR beta nucleotide sequences per donor were sequenced, and roughly 18% of those sequences were non-productive. Beyond this particular receptor, the publication reports: According to the authors, the approach could potentially be generalized to other disease states and immunological phenotypes. In a later genetic analysis, fewer N-insertions in productive TCRs were reported among donors in an Asian-associated ancestry cluster than the 666-donor mean. The earlier analysis of 587 of the donors excluded some 15 rarely observed V segments, including chromosome 9 orphons, because counts were too low. In a later analysis, TCR association rates were found to vary across HLA loci, with the most associated TCRs seen for DRB1 alleles and the fewest for HLA-C alleles. Several of the top co-occurrence clusters appeared to be linked to parvovirus B19, influenza, CMV and Epstein-Barr virus, according to a later analysis. A few of the identified cytomegalovirus-associated TCR beta chains were confirmed in vitro to be specific for cytomegalovirus antigens. An association between a missense DCLRE1C variant and V-gene and J-gene trimming of TCR beta chains was found in a later genetic analysis and replicated in an independent cohort. Strong co-occurrence of HLA alleles, especially DR and DQ, made assigning TCR associations to individual alleles difficult. In both the original and validation cohorts, the classifier was reported to diagnose cytomegalovirus status with high specificity and sensitivity. Linkage disequilibrium might explain the correlated functional status among segregating V segments, but an unknown experimental factor could not be excluded. A cluster of highly shared sequence variants was judged likely to be a technical artifact of the sequencing pipeline. The study gave a list of 150 to 200 TCR beta chains associated with cytomegalovirus. While some public TCRs were present in many individuals, most TCR sequences turned up only very rarely across donors. A later analysis associated about 18,000 TCR beta sequences with specific HLA alleles at a false discovery rate of 0.05. A further reported finding was that TCR beta sequences accurately predicted the HLA-A and HLA-B alleles for most subjects in the first cohort. The cohort was sequenced for TCR beta chains only, and without alpha or paired-chain data the features that could be detected were limited. In a later analysis, HLA-associated TCR beta chains were found to be more clonally expanded and to have lower generation probabilities than equally common non-associated chains. A later analysis found that most CMV-associated TCR beta chains appeared HLA-restricted, with HLA associations seemingly driven largely by CMV exposure. Some IMGT-functional V segments, including TRBV6-2 and TRBV6-3, could not be distinguished by the 87-base-pair reads and were therefore excluded. Roughly uniform sequencing depth across donors was assumed in presence/absence analyses, although this assumption may not hold. The only immune exposure information available for the cohort was CMV serostatus. Because HLA typing was unavailable for some donors at each locus, only the typed subset was used in association tests. In an earlier analysis of approximately 590 of the donors, most TCR beta V segments were observed in productive rearrangements about 87% or about 30% of the time, broadly matching IMGT annotations.

Preparation of the library involved the immunoSEQ multiplex PCR assay. A mixture of 60 forward primers for TCR Vbeta segments and 13 reverse primers for TCR Jbeta segments was used in the multiplex PCR. The CDR3 region of rearranged TCR beta genes was amplified from genomic DNA with a multiplex PCR assay. Amplified TCR beta libraries were sequenced as 87-base-pair reads on the Illumina HiSeq System. In the authors' own workflow: A later analysis counted approximately 84 million unique TCR beta chains across the 666 repertoires, and 10 million to 11 million of these chains were shared by at least two donors. Raw reads were error-corrected and collapsed into unique sequences with a nearest-neighbor algorithm that merged closely related sequences to remove PCR and sequencing errors. V, D and J gene segments were assigned by aligning CDR3 sequences to IMGT reference sequences. For a sequence to be retained, a match of at least six nucleotides was required to both a V gene segment and a J gene segment. A rearrangement was called productive if the CDR3 had no stop codons and remained in frame with V and J, and every other rearrangement was called non-productive. Following IMGT convention, CDR3 was defined as the stretch from the second conserved V-encoded cysteine up to the conserved J-encoded phenylalanine. In an earlier analysis of just under 600 of the donors, sequences lacking an unambiguous match to a single V gene segment were excluded. An earlier analysis of under 750 of the donors called V segments functional above 56.7% productive rearrangements and segregating when the between-donor standard deviation exceeded 5%. A statistical classification framework was built to diagnose cytomegalovirus status from the catalog of TCR beta chain sequences. In a later analysis, TCR nucleotide sequences were compared against IMGT/GENE-DB human TR gene sequences so that V and J genes could be assigned. The TCRdist pipeline was used in a later analysis to assign CDR3 sequences and most-parsimonious VDJ recombination scenarios. In a later analysis, each TCR beta chain was defined by its CDR3 amino acid sequence together with its V-gene family, and reads lacking a unique V-gene family were excluded. In a later analysis, 450 to 600 highly shared, low-generation-probability nucleotide sequences were removed to address suspected cross-contamination and a sequencing artifact. For each public chain, a later analysis derived a clonal expansion index from normalized ranks of inferred template counts within each repertoire. A later analysis computed generation probabilities with a VDJ recombination model fitted to out-of-frame rearrangements, and checked the results against IGoR. Hypergeometric tests were used in a later analysis to score TCR-TCR, TCR-HLA and TCR-CMV co-occurrence, with a repertoire-size bias correction applied to the TCR pairs. A later analysis estimated false discovery rates by permuting HLA or CMV assignments 20 times. A later analysis grouped co-occurring TCRs with DBSCAN, adding TCRdist sequence similarity when clustering within HLA-allele-positive subsets. Repertoires with fewer than 30,000 or more than 120,000 public chains, plus five repertoires with anomalous nucleotide sharing, were excluded from co-occurrence clustering. TCRdb holds this immuneACCESS table with in-frame rearrangements only. Some clones are missing; in checked studies, unresolved V genes explain under half, and the rest has no known cause. Clone size and V and J calls were adopted from that table, with D and trimming inferred from the DNA. The sample table contains roughly 100,000 clones; only one count was recorded for 60% to 75% of them. The biggest ten clones account for around 1.9% of the sample.

V drops 4 bases and J drops 4 bases, leaving 17 bases in between. Based on the germline V gene, the CDR1 and CDR2 sequences are SGDLS and YYNGEE. The CDR3 contains 15 residues, cysteine and phenylalanine counted. Kept here is only the CDR3 DNA, which spans 45 bases and is read in frame from base 1. The cohort was made up of roughly 670 healthy bone marrow donors. At the time of sampling, all cohort members were nominally healthy, though unrecorded immune exposures were likely present. The donor tested CMV seronegative and was one of the 352 seronegative cohort members. Each donor provided a peripheral blood sample, and peripheral blood mononuclear cells were used for TCR beta sequencing. The Qiagen DNeasy Blood Extraction Kit was used to extract genomic DNA from the blood cell samples. About this clone itself: Its antigen remains unidentified. No much larger clone is present one base from it, and per-base qualities are unavailable.

This receptor was obtained from a woman aged 40-49 years in good health and CMV-seronegative. Specimen: PBMCs. The chain couples TRBV9 to TRBJ1-1, with no D gene named confidently. The DNA reads as follows: TGTGCCAGCAGCAGACCGGACTTGCGGACCACTGAAGCTTTCTTT. This translates into CASSRPDLRTTEAFF. Reference TRBV9 and TRBJ1-1 proteins supply the regions before and after the CDR3; the full variable domain is: DSGVTQTPKHLITATGQRVTLRCSPRSGDLSVYWYQQSLDQGLQFLIQYYNGEERAKGNILERFSAQQFPDLHSELNLSSLELGDSALYFCASSRPDLRTTEAFFGQGTRLTVV.